Sequencing of this T cell receptor (beta chain) was carried out in a study of cytomegalovirus exposure and HLA in healthy donors. Germline-derived CDR1 and CDR2 are SGHTA and FQGNSA. CDR3 size: 14 residues. Trimming removed 2 bases at V and 4 bases at J, with 11 bases between. In the case of this clone: The antigen remains unidentified.

Broader study findings: Association with HLA alleles at 0.05 false discovery rate was found for roughly 17,000 TCR beta sequences in a later analysis. Associated with cytomegalovirus, according to the listing, were around 160 TCR beta chains. In a later analysis, CMV-associated beta chains were mostly HLA-associated, it appeared. Among TCR beta chains of equal frequency, HLA-associated ones were more clonally expanded in a later analysis.

PCR employed 60 Vbeta and 13 Jbeta primers. Profiling relied on immunoSEQ multiplex PCR, and the TCRdb table lists in-frame clones only, not all of them. The sample records fewer than 180,000 clones, under 75% being singletons. Sequencing used PBMCs. This clonotype originated in a woman aged 55-70 years in good health and CMV-seropositive. The rearrangement links TRBV7-2 to TRBJ1-1; the D is unclear. CDR3 coding DNA: TGTGCCAGCAGCTTATTAAAGGGAGCCACTGAAGCTTTCTTT. Translating gives CASSLLKGATEAFF.